This passage covers 32 T cell receptor beta chains from one sample sequenced in a study of blood T cell repertoires in COVID-19. The method was immunoSEQ multiplex PCR; TCRdb's version includes in-frame clones alone and lacks a portion of them. Here the sample spans 160,000 or so clones, 75% to 80% being singletons. The sequenced sample was peripheral blood. The receptors were sampled from a woman older than 75 with acute or convalescent COVID-19.

This rearrangement joins TRBV5-1 to TRBJ2-5, with TRBD2 as a possible D gene (7 bases). The CDR3 runs to 15 residues. The V end lost 1 base, the J end lost 4 bases, and 14 bases lay between the germline ends. From germline, CDR1 is SGHRS and CDR2 YFSETQ. DNA for the CDR3: TGCGCCAGCAGCTTGATAGGGGGGGGTCGAGAGACCCAGTACTTC. It yields the protein CASSLIGGGRETQYF.

The rearrangement links TRBV30 to TRBJ2-7; 7 nucleotides line up with TRBD2. Losses at the gene ends were 2 bases for V and 9 bases for J; bases not matched to a gene: 10. Germline CDR1 GTSNPN, CDR2 SVGIG (reference sequence). This CDR3 is 13 amino acids long. The CDR3 DNA reads as TGTGCCTGGAGTCCCTCTTACGGGGGGAGGCAGTACTTC. Translation: CAWSPSYGGRQYF.

The chain is built from TRBV19 and TRBJ1-6; 7 bases map to TRBD1. The V gene end was trimmed by 3 bases and the J gene end by 7 bases; junction bases not matched to a gene: 3. Germline CDR1 LNHDA, CDR2 SQIVND (reference sequence). The CDR3 contains 14 residues. In DNA, the CDR3 is TGTGCCAGTAGTATCCGGGACAGCAATTCACCCCTCCACTTT. It encodes CASSIRDSNSPLHF. Based on the CDR3 plus reference TRBV19 and TRBJ1-6, the full variable domain is DGGITQSPKYLFRKEGQNVTLSCEQNLNHDAMYWYRQDPGQGLRLIYYSQIVNDFQKGDIAEGYSVSREKKESFPLTVTSAQKNPTAFYLCASSIRDSNSPLHFGNGTRLTVT.

The chain combines TRBV7-2 with TRBJ2-5; 7 nucleotides line up with TRBD1. This CDR3 is 16 amino acids long. Germline trimming cut 0 bases from V and 2 bases from J; bases unmatched to any gene: 6. Germline V gene lookup returns CDR1 SGHTA and CDR2 FQGNSA. CDR3 in amino acids: CASSLAPGGWQETQYF. CDR3 DNA: TGTGCCAGCAGCTTAGCCCCAGGGGGTTGGCAAGAGACCCAGTACTTC. Looking up the rest from reference TRBV7-2 and TRBJ2-5 gives the full variable domain: GAGVSQSPSNKVTEKGKDVELRCDPISGHTALYWYRQSLGQGLEFLIYFQGNSAPDKSGLPSDRFSAERTGGSVSTLTIQRTQQEDSAVYLCASSLAPGGWQETQYFGPGTRLLVL.

This clone was seen a single time. The rearrangement links TRBV29-1 to TRBJ2-1, with TRBD2 identical over 7 bases. The CDR3 has 13 residues. Germline V gene data show CDR1 as SQVTM and CDR2 as ANQGSEA. J was trimmed by 4 bases and V by 4 bases; bases with no gene match: 4. The CDR3 DNA sequence: TGCAGCGTTGCCTCTAGCGGTTACAATGAGCAGTTCTTC. Amino acids: CSVASSGYNEQFF.

This rearrangement joins TRBV2 to TRBJ1-4; D gene unclear. Germline-derived CDR1 and CDR2 are SNHLY and FYNNEI. The CDR3 has 16 residues. The V end lost 3 bases, the J end lost 1 base, and 12 bases lay between the germline ends. CDR3 DNA sequence: TGTGCCAGCAGTGAGAGCCGGGGAGGAACTAATGAAAAACTGTTTTTT. The encoded protein is CASSESRGGTNEKLFF. The whole variable domain, filled in from reference TRBV2 and TRBJ1-4, reads EPEVTQTPSHQVTQMGQEVILRCVPISNHLYFYWYRQILGQKVEFLVSFYNNEISEKSEIFDDQFSVERPDGSNFTLKIRSTKLEDSAMYFCASSESRGGTNEKLFFGSGTQLSVL.

This clone was observed a single time. The gene calls are TRBV18 and TRBJ1-5; no reliable D call. Germline values: CDR1 KGHSH, CDR2 LQKENI. This CDR3 contains 13 residues. V lost 3 bases and J lost 1, with 4 bases in between. Written as DNA, the CDR3 is TGTGCCAGCTCACCCCGGAGCAATCAGCCCCAGCATTTT. Its protein is CASSPRSNQPQHF.

The table lists this clone with a few counts. This rearrangement joins TRBV18 to TRBJ2-1, with a possible D match to TRBD2 (5 bases). V dropped 5 bases and J dropped 10 bases, with 21 bases sitting between them. CDR3 length equals 15 residues. The V gene's germline CDR1 is KGHSH and CDR2 LQKENI. CDR3 in amino acids: CASSSHPDGVGEQFF. The CDR3 coding sequence is TGTGCCAGCTCATCCCACCCGGACGGGGTGGGGGAGCAGTTCTTC.

This clone was counted a single time. This chain connects TRBV4-1 to TRBJ2-5, with D unclear. The CDR3 length is 14 residues. In germline, CDR1 is MGHRA, CDR2 YSYEKL. V was trimmed by 0 bases and J by 5 bases, leaving 10 bases between them. CDR3 sequence reads: CASSQDPRQETQYF. The DNA for the CDR3 is TGCGCCAGCAGCCAAGATCCCAGGCAGGAGACCCAGTACTTC.

J is TRBJ1-6 and V is TRBV14; D may be TRBD1 (5 bases). Trimming removed 3 bases from V and 9 bases from J, with 12 bases in between. Per germline, CDR1 SGHDN and CDR2 FVKESK. The CDR3 spans 14 residues. CDR3 amino acids: CASSQGLWSSPLHF. Written as DNA, the CDR3 is TGTGCCAGCAGCCAGGGACTGTGGTCTTCACCCCTCCACTTT. The full variable domain, with the rest looked up from reference TRBV14 and TRBJ1-6, is EAGVTQFPSHSVIEKGQTVTLRCDPISGHDNLYWYRRVMGKEIKFLLHFVKESKQDESGMPNNRFLAERTGGTYSTLKVQPAELEDSGVYFCASSQGLWSSPLHFGNGTRLTVT.

The chain joins TRBV6-5 to TRBJ1-5; D might be TRBD1 (5 bases). The germline gives CDR1 MNHEY, CDR2 SVGAGI. V was trimmed by 11 bases and J by 2 bases, leaving 13 bases between them. The CDR3 runs to 13 residues. Written as DNA, the CDR3 is TGTGCCCACAGGCAGGCAGGCAATCAGCCCCAGCATTTT. Protein: CAHRQAGNQPQHF.

The rearrangement uses TRBV11-2 and TRBJ2-3; the D gene is possibly TRBD2 (7 bases). V lost 4 bases and J lost 3, with 20 bases in between. Germline V lookup: CDR1 SGHAT, CDR2 FQNNGV. This CDR3 has 17 amino acids. CDR3 loop: CASSSREDSWRTDTQYF. As DNA, the CDR3 is TGTGCCAGCAGCTCTCGGGAGGACAGTTGGAGGACAGATACGCAGTATTTT.

The chain combines TRBV6-4 with TRBJ2-2, with D perhaps matching TRBD1 (5 bases). Germline values: CDR1 MRHNA, CDR2 SNTAGT. The ends were cut back, 2 bases at V and 3 bases at J, with 7 bases in the middle. This CDR3 has 14 amino acids. DNA of the CDR3: TGTGCCAGCAGTGACGGGGCCTACACCGGGGAGCTGTTTTTT. Translated, it gives CASSDGAYTGELFF.

The rearrangement links TRBV19 to TRBJ2-7; weak D call: TRBD1 (6 bases). The V gene lost 8 bases and the J gene lost 2 bases, with 13 bases spanning the gap. Germline lookup yields CDR1 LNHDA and CDR2 SQIVND (reference sequence). The CDR3 covers 13 residues. Here the CDR3 DNA reads TGTGCCAGTGCCAGGGGTGAAACCTACGAGCAGTACTTC. This translates into CASARGETYEQYF.

The rearrangement uses TRBV3-1 (or the pseudogene TRBV3-2) and TRBJ1-2; 8 bases agree with TRBD1. The V gene end was trimmed by 4 bases and the J gene end by 2 bases; junction bases not matched to a gene: 15. Germline V gene lookup returns CDR1 LGHDT and CDR2 YNNKEL (reference sequence). CDR3 size: 18 residues. CDR3 in DNA: TGTGCCAGCAGCCCGGCCACCGAGACAGGGGCTGGGAACTATGGCTACACCTTC. It yields the protein CASSPATETGAGNYGYTF.

The J gene is TRBJ2-1, the V gene TRBV7-6; 7 bases map to TRBD2. V was pared by 5 bases and J by 1 base, with 11 bases of the junction left unmatched. This CDR3 is built from 17 residues. Germline V gene sequence: CDR1 SGHVS, CDR2 FNYEAQ. The CDR3 loop is CASSPRSERGSYNEQFF. The DNA for the CDR3 is TGTGCCAGCAGCCCCCGGTCCGAGCGGGGATCCTACAATGAGCAGTTCTTC.

As regards this clone: This specimen includes other DNA sequences encoding the same CDR3. The CDR3 DNA reads TGCAGCGTTGAAAGGGGTAGCTCCTACAATGAGCAGTTCTTC. The encoded protein is CSVERGSSYNEQFF. The rearrangement uses TRBV29-1 and TRBJ2-1, with D maybe TRBD1 (5 bases). The V end was cut by 2 bases, the J end by 0 bases, with 8 bases between. Germline V lookup: CDR1 SQVTM, CDR2 ANQGSEA. This CDR3 is built from 14 residues.

The rearrangement uses TRBV5-4 and TRBJ2-7; 7 nucleotides match TRBD2. The germline V gene encodes CDR1 SGHNT and CDR2 YYREEE (reference sequence). CDR3 length: 15 amino acids. V lost 5 bases and J lost 5; bases outside the gene matches: 13. CDR3 loop: CASRSNERGWDEQYF. DNA for the CDR3: TGTGCCAGCAGATCGAATGAGCGGGGTTGGGACGAGCAGTACTTC.

DNA for the CDR3: TGCGCCAGCAACATAGCTTCAAGGCCAGAGACCCAGTACTTC. Its protein product is CASNIASRPETQYF. This chain connects TRBV23-1 to TRBJ2-5; D remains ambiguous. TRBV23-1 is recorded as an ORF, its role being uncertain. The CDR3 is 14 amino acids. Deletions cut 7 bases from V and 4 bases from J, with 16 bases between.

V is TRBV10-3 and J is TRBJ2-5; TRBD1 agrees at 9 bases. Germline V CDR1 and CDR2: ENHRY, SYGVKD. J lost 5 bases, V lost 9 bases, and 4 bases had no gene match. This CDR3 spans 12 amino acids. DNA for the CDR3: TGTGCCATTGGACAGGGGAAGGAGACCCAGTACTTC. Translating it yields CAIGQGKETQYF.

The gene calls are TRBV5-4 and TRBJ2-2; tentative D call: TRBD1 (6 bases). The V end lost 3 bases, the J end lost 3 bases, and 9 bases lay between the germline ends. CDR3 size: 14 residues. In germline, CDR1 is SGHNT, CDR2 YYREEE (reference sequence). DNA of the CDR3: TGTGCCAGCAGCTCACAGGGATACACCGGGGAGCTGTTTTTT. Its translation is CASSSQGYTGELFF.

This clone was detected only a few times. V usage is TRBV29-1 and J usage is TRBJ2-2, with 10 bases matching TRBD2. CDR3 length: 19 amino acids. The trim removed 5 bases at V and 0 bases at J, leaving 15 bases unmatched. CDR1 and CDR2 from the germline V gene are SQVTM and ANQGSEA. The CDR3 protein is CSVSLPTSGVTANTGELFF. The CDR3 coding sequence is TGCAGCGTTTCCCTTCCTACTAGCGGGGTAACCGCGAACACCGGGGAGCTGTTTTTT.

The table lists this clone with a few counts. The CDR3 nucleotides are TGTGCCAGCAGCCCGTCCAGTTTTCTCCCTTTACGGGGGGCAGGTGAAGCTTTCTTT. Translating gives CASSPSSFLPLRGAGEAFF. The rearrangement links TRBV7-2 to TRBJ1-1; TRBD1 might be the D (6 bases). Germline V gene lookup returns CDR1 SGHTA and CDR2 FQGNSA. Deletions cut 5 bases from V and 7 bases from J, with 32 bases between. This CDR3 spans 19 amino acids.

The chain employs TRBV27 and TRBJ1-1, with 8 bases identical to TRBD1. There are 15 residues in the CDR3. Germline values: CDR1 MNHEY, CDR2 SMNVEV (reference sequence). Germline trimming cut 4 bases from V and 2 bases from J; bases unmatched to any gene: 6. The DNA for the CDR3 is TGTGCCAGCAGTTCCTGGACAGGGATCAACACTGAAGCTTTCTTT. The encoded protein is CASSSWTGINTEAFF.

The V and J genes are TRBV7-2 and TRBJ2-3; D is ambiguous. Germline CDR1 SGHTA, CDR2 FQGNSA. Deletions cut 4 bases from V and 2 bases from J, with 19 bases between. This CDR3 is built from 17 residues. The CDR3 loop reads CASSSLVYPTITDTQYF. DNA of the CDR3: TGTGCCAGCAGCTCCTTGGTTTACCCTACCATCACAGATACGCAGTATTTT.

V gene TRBV6-5 combines with J gene TRBJ2-2, with TRBD1 matching 8 bases. CDR3 size: 16 residues. The J segment lost 5 bases and the V segment lost 2 bases, leaving 7 bases of the junction unmatched. CDR1 MNHEY and CDR2 SVGAGI come from the germline V gene. In DNA form, the CDR3 reads TGTGCCAGCAGTTACCGCAGGGGGCGAGGAACCGGGGAGCTGTTTTTT. This gives the protein CASSYRRGRGTGELFF.

The chain carries TRBV5-6 and TRBJ1-4; D is possibly TRBD1 (6 bases). Trimming took off 3 bases at V and 0 bases at J, with 9 bases between the two ends. The CDR3 covers 15 residues. CDR1 SGHDT and CDR2 YYEEEE come from the germline V gene. CDR3 sequence reads: CASSYGTTTNEKLFF. The CDR3 coding sequence is TGTGCCAGCAGCTATGGGACAACAACTAATGAAAAACTGTTTTTT.

The CDR3 spells CASSRATGTGRNTIYF. DNA for the CDR3: TGCGCCAGCAGCCGCGCAACCGGGACAGGGAGAAACACCATATATTTT. The J gene is TRBJ1-3, the V gene TRBV4-1; 9 nucleotides line up with TRBD1. V was clipped by 4 bases and J by 5 bases; unmatched bases: 9. Germline V CDR1 and CDR2: MGHRA, YSYEKL. This CDR3 has 16 amino acids.

This clone was detected once. The V call is TRBV5-1, the J call TRBJ2-5, with 7 bases that match TRBD1. CDR3 length: 15 amino acids. V shed 0 bases, J shed 1 base, and the junction held 3 bases outside the gene matches. The germline gives CDR1 SGHRS, CDR2 YFSETQ. In nucleotides, the CDR3 is TGCGCCAGCAGCTTGGGACAGGGTATCCAAGAGACCCAGTACTTC. Translation: CASSLGQGIQETQYF.

V and J are TRBV28 and TRBJ2-3, with TRBD2 identical over 14 bases. J was trimmed by 6 bases and V by 7 bases; bases with no gene match: 15. CDR1 is MDHEN, CDR2 SYDVKM, per germline. The CDR3 extends over 18 amino acids. The CDR3 DNA sequence: TGTGCCAGCAACTCTTGGCCAAGACTAGCGGGAGGGTGGGATACGCAGTATTTT. Protein: CASNSWPRLAGGWDTQYF.

The chain joins TRBV29-1 to TRBJ2-3; TRBD2 matches 8 bases. From germline, CDR1 is SQVTM and CDR2 ANQGSEA. The CDR3 extends over 15 amino acids. V gave up 6 bases and J gave up 0 bases; unmatched junction bases: 8. The CDR3 region has the DNA TGCAGCGTGGCCGGGACTAGACTGAGCACAGATACGCAGTATTTT. Translating gives CSVAGTRLSTDTQYF.

V is TRBV18 and J is TRBJ1-3; 8 bases agree with TRBD1. V gave up 1 base and J gave up 4 bases; unmatched junction bases: 9. Germline V gene lookup returns CDR1 KGHSH and CDR2 LQKENI. CDR3 length equals 17 residues. The chain's CDR3 is CASSPLRDRPSGNTIYF. The DNA of the CDR3 is TGTGCCAGCTCACCACTCCGGGACAGGCCTTCAGGAAACACCATATATTTT.